The source of this TCR beta chain is a study of neurological immune-mediated disorders. Whole-study results and caveats: The repertoires of 18 of 34 multiple sclerosis patients fell into one related-CDR3 cluster (a possible signature) under phylogenetic grouping. HTLV-1-associated myelopathy ranked highest for TCR clonal expansion and multiple sclerosis lowest, beneath healthy controls.

The cDNA was generated by 5'RACE with 10-nucleotide random UMIs. TCRdb independently ran MiXCR on the 5' RACE reads; one entry per CDR3 protein. The repertoire holds about 74,000 distinct CDR3 sequences, with roughly 5% as singletons. This clonotype was recorded at least ten times. Antigen: not known. The starting material, 2 million PBMCs stored at -80 C, gave rise to the unsorted libraries. The source is a man aged 18 to 29 with multiple sclerosis. The sample taken for sequencing was PBMCs.

CDR3 sequence reads: CSASGQGATDTQYF. CDR3 nucleotide sequence: TGCAGTGCTTCCGGACAGGGGGCGACAGATACGCAGTATTTT. The chain links TRBV20-1 to TRBJ2-3, with TRBD1 matching over 11 bases. The CDR3 consists of 14 residues. Germline CDR1 is DFQATT and CDR2 is SNEGSKA (reference sequence). Losses at the gene ends were 5 bases for V and 3 bases for J; bases not matched to a gene: 4.